Listed below are T cell receptor beta chains from one sample, sequenced in a study of cytomegalovirus exposure and HLA in healthy donors. The repertoire was sequenced with immunoSEQ multiplex PCR; TCRdb's copy has only in-frame clones and lacks some. This sample has approximately 85,000 clones, with about four fifths found just once. Sequenced sample: PBMCs. Source of these receptors: a man under 40 in good health and CMV-seronegative. Each CDR3 is given with its conserved first and last residue. D genes are given only for firm matches. Where a row states a size, it is once, few, many or the class of an expanded clone; other rows omit it.

j_gene: TRBJ2-5
abundance: -
d_gene: -
v_gene: TRBV27
CDR3nt: TGTGCCAGCAGGCTCGGGGAGACCCAGTACTTC
CDR3aa: CASRLGETQYF

j_gene: TRBJ2-3
abundance: -
d_gene: TRBD2
v_gene: TRBV2
CDR3nt: TGTGCCAGCAGTGAGTACCTAGCGGGGCTTTCAGATACGCAGTATTTT
CDR3aa: CASSEYLAGLSDTQYF

j_gene: TRBJ1-2
abundance: -
d_gene: TRBD1
v_gene: TRBV28
CDR3nt: TGTGCCACCAGAATAGGACAGGGGGCGGGCTACACCTTC
CDR3aa: CATRIGQGAGYTF

j_gene: TRBJ2-3
abundance: -
d_gene: -
v_gene: TRBV7-2
CDR3nt: TGTGCCAGCAGCTTCTCGCGGAGCACAGATACGCAGTATTTT
CDR3aa: CASSFSRSTDTQYF

j_gene: TRBJ1-1
abundance: -
d_gene: TRBD1
v_gene: TRBV6-6
CDR3nt: TGTGCCAGCAGTTATGGGACAGGGGGCGCGAACACTGAAGCTTTCTTT
CDR3aa: CASSYGTGGANTEAFF

j_gene: TRBJ2-5
abundance: -
d_gene: TRBD1
v_gene: TRBV5-1
CDR3nt: TGCGCCAGCAGCTTGCTGGCAGGGGGTGAGACCCAGTACTTC
CDR3aa: CASSLLAGGETQYF

j_gene: TRBJ1-1
abundance: -
d_gene: TRBD1
v_gene: TRBV2
CDR3nt: TGTGCCAGCAAGAGGGTGGCAGGGGGAGACACTGAAGCTTTCTTT
CDR3aa: CASKRVAGGDTEAFF

j_gene: TRBJ1-1
abundance: once
d_gene: -
v_gene: TRBV7-8
CDR3nt: TGTGCCAGCAGGTGGCGGGGGAGTACTGAAGCTTTCTTT
CDR3aa: CASRWRGSTEAFF

j_gene: TRBJ2-7
abundance: -
d_gene: -
v_gene: TRBV6-5
CDR3nt: TGTGCCAGCAGTTACTCAGGCGGCCGCTCCTACGAGCAGTACTTC
CDR3aa: CASSYSGGRSYEQYF

j_gene: TRBJ2-7
abundance: -
d_gene: TRBD1
v_gene: TRBV6-5
CDR3nt: TGTGCCAGCAGAAAGGACAGGGCATCCTACGAGCAGTACTTC
CDR3aa: CASRKDRASYEQYF

j_gene: TRBJ1-2
abundance: -
d_gene: TRBD1
v_gene: TRBV6-5
CDR3nt: TGTGCCAGCAGTTACAGACAGGGTCCATATGGCTACACCTTC
CDR3aa: CASSYRQGPYGYTF

j_gene: TRBJ1-1
abundance: -
d_gene: TRBD1
v_gene: TRBV6-5
CDR3nt: TGTGCCAGCAGGACAGGGCGAGTGAACACTGAAGCTTTCTTT
CDR3aa: CASRTGRVNTEAFF

j_gene: TRBJ2-5
abundance: -
d_gene: TRBD2
v_gene: TRBV18
CDR3nt: TGTGCCAGCTCACCACGGGGGGGAGAGACCCAGTACTTC
CDR3aa: CASSPRGGETQYF

j_gene: TRBJ2-2
abundance: -
d_gene: -
v_gene: TRBV5-1
CDR3nt: TGCGCCAGCAGCCGAGGGCCAGCGAACACCGGGGAGCTGTTTTTT
CDR3aa: CASSRGPANTGELFF

j_gene: TRBJ2-5
abundance: -
d_gene: -
v_gene: TRBV5-1
CDR3nt: TGCGCCAGCAGTATTGCCGGGAACCAAGAGACCCAGTACTTC
CDR3aa: CASSIAGNQETQYF

j_gene: TRBJ2-3
abundance: -
d_gene: -
v_gene: TRBV5-1
CDR3nt: TGCGCCAGCAGCTTGGTATCGCGTAGCACAGATACGCAGTATTTT
CDR3aa: CASSLVSRSTDTQYF

j_gene: TRBJ1-2
abundance: -
d_gene: -
v_gene: TRBV7-6
CDR3nt: TGTGCCAGCAGCGCCCACGGGGGGGATGGCTACACCTTC
CDR3aa: CASSAHGGDGYTF

j_gene: TRBJ1-1
abundance: -
d_gene: TRBD1
v_gene: TRBV5-7
CDR3nt: TGTGCCAGCAGATTAACCCCCCAGGGGGTGAACACTGAAGCTTTCTTT
CDR3aa: CASRLTPQGVNTEAFF

j_gene: TRBJ1-2
abundance: -
d_gene: -
v_gene: TRBV25-1
CDR3nt: TGTGCCAGCAGTGGTACAGGGAACCTCTATGGCTACACCTTC
CDR3aa: CASSGTGNLYGYTF

j_gene: TRBJ1-1
abundance: -
d_gene: TRBD1
v_gene: TRBV2
CDR3nt: TGTGCCAGCAGTGCCGACAGGGGAGCTTTCTTT
CDR3aa: CASSADRGAFF

j_gene: TRBJ2-5
abundance: -
d_gene: TRBD2
v_gene: TRBV30
CDR3nt: TGTGCCTGGAATCCCGGGGGGGAGACCCAGTACTTC
CDR3aa: CAWNPGGETQYF

j_gene: TRBJ2-1
abundance: -
d_gene: -
v_gene: TRBV5-1
CDR3nt: TGCGCCAGCAGGTTAACGAGCTCCTACAATGAGCAGTTCTTC
CDR3aa: CASRLTSSYNEQFF

j_gene: TRBJ1-6
abundance: medium-sized
d_gene: TRBD1
v_gene: TRBV7-9
CDR3nt: TGTGCCAGCAGCTTAGATACAGGGGTCAATTCACCCCTCCACTTT
CDR3aa: CASSLDTGVNSPLHF

j_gene: TRBJ1-2
abundance: -
d_gene: TRBD1
v_gene: TRBV6-5
CDR3nt: TGTGCCAGCAGTTGGGGACAGTCCCCTGTTCCCTATGGCTACACCTTC
CDR3aa: CASSWGQSPVPYGYTF

j_gene: TRBJ2-7
abundance: once
d_gene: -
v_gene: TRBV6-1
CDR3nt: TGTGCCAGCAGGGCGCAGGGTAGCTCCTACGAGCAGTACTTC
CDR3aa: CASRAQGSSYEQYF

j_gene: TRBJ2-3
abundance: -
d_gene: -
v_gene: TRBV20-1
CDR3nt: TGCAGTGCACTGCCTGGAGATACGCAGTATTTT
CDR3aa: CSALPGDTQYF

j_gene: TRBJ2-7
abundance: -
d_gene: TRBD2
v_gene: TRBV7-3
CDR3nt: TGTGCCAGCAGTTGGACTAGCGACTTATCCGGGCACGAGCAGTACTTC
CDR3aa: CASSWTSDLSGHEQYF

j_gene: TRBJ2-3
abundance: -
d_gene: TRBD1
v_gene: TRBV29-1
CDR3nt: TGCAGCGTTGCGAAGGGACAGGGGGTTACAGATACGCAGTATTTT
CDR3aa: CSVAKGQGVTDTQYF

j_gene: TRBJ1-2
abundance: -
d_gene: -
v_gene: TRBV9
CDR3nt: TGTGCCAGCAGCGTAGACCCAAGGGGGGGAAGCTATGGCTACACCTTC
CDR3aa: CASSVDPRGGSYGYTF

j_gene: TRBJ1-1
abundance: few
d_gene: TRBD1
v_gene: TRBV6-1
CDR3nt: TGTGCCAGCAGTGAAGCGCTTCTGGACAGGGAGGCTGAAGCTTTCTTT
CDR3aa: CASSEALLDREAEAFF

j_gene: TRBJ2-2
abundance: -
d_gene: TRBD1
v_gene: TRBV6-4
CDR3nt: TGTGCCAGCAGTGTTACAGGGGGCGCGTCTGGGGAGCTGTTTTTT
CDR3aa: CASSVTGGASGELFF

j_gene: TRBJ2-2
abundance: -
d_gene: TRBD2
v_gene: TRBV27
CDR3nt: TGTGCCAGCAGTTTATCGCCGCCGGGACTAAACACCGGGGAGCTGTTTTTT
CDR3aa: CASSLSPPGLNTGELFF

j_gene: TRBJ2-7
abundance: -
d_gene: -
v_gene: TRBV21-1
CDR3nt: TGTGCCAGCAGCAAAGAGGGGGTAGAGGAGTCCTACGAGCAGTACTTC
CDR3aa: CASSKEGVEESYEQYF

j_gene: TRBJ2-2
abundance: -
d_gene: TRBD2
v_gene: TRBV7-3
CDR3nt: TGTGCCAGCAGCCCCCTAGCGGGTCTGAACACCGGGGAGCTGTTTTTT
CDR3aa: CASSPLAGLNTGELFF

j_gene: TRBJ1-6
abundance: -
d_gene: TRBD1
v_gene: TRBV28
CDR3nt: TGTGCCAGCAGAGGGACAGGGGGCGCAGCTAATTCACCCCTCCACTTT
CDR3aa: CASRGTGGAANSPLHF

j_gene: TRBJ2-7
abundance: -
d_gene: TRBD2
v_gene: TRBV7-2
CDR3nt: TGTGCCAGCAGCTTATCAGCGGGGGTCTCCTACGAGCAGTACTTC
CDR3aa: CASSLSAGVSYEQYF